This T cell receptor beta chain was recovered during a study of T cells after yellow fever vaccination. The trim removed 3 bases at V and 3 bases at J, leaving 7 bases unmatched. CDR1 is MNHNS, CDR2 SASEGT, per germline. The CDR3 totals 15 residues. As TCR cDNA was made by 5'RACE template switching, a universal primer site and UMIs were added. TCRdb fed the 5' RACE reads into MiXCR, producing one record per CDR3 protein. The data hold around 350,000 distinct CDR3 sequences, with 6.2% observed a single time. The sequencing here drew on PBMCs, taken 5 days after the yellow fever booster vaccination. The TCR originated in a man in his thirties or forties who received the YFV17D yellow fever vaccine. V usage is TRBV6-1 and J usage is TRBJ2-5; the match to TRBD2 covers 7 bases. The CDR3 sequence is CASSEKSSGKETQYF. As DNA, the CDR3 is TGTGCCAGCAGTGAGAAGTCTAGCGGCAAAGAGACCCAGTACTTC.